The T cell receptor beta chain under discussion was sequenced for a study of CD8+CD57+ T cells in acquired aplastic anemia. Overall study: CD4+ and CD8+ cells, once sorted, gave DNA averaging roughly 3 ug.

Overall study results and limits: The number of CD8+ CDR3 sequences shared by patients and controls was twenty-nine.

CD8+CD57+ cell expansion, shown by flow cytometry, had occurred in the patients selected for sequencing. Patients were untreated when blood was sampled. The study profiled TCR beta VDJ and CDR3 using genomic DNA as template. Via MiXCR, TCRdb re-called the reads, giving one row per CDR3 protein. Among around 200,000 distinct CDR3 sequences, about half were seen once, and the ten largest hold about 2%. This clonotype was recorded at least ten times. The antigen remains undetermined. The sequenced material came from sorted CD4+, CD8+, or CD8+CD57+ T cells (not recorded which) from PBMCs. This receptor was identified in a human donor with aplastic anemia.

The CDR3 spells CATSDLLEPYEQYF. As DNA, the CDR3 is TGTGCCACCAGTGATTTGCTGGAGCCCTACGAGCAGTACTTC. This chain connects TRBV24-1 to TRBJ2-7; D ambiguous. The CDR3 runs to 14 residues. CDR1 is KGHDR, CDR2 SFDVKD, per germline. The germline V and J ends were trimmed by 0 bases and 2 bases, with 7 bases remaining between them.